In its sample, the clone carrying this T cell receptor (beta chain) was seen a few times. Its antigen is still unknown. These data come from a study of CD8 T cells in ankylosing spondylitis. Study outcomes and limitations: Characteristic, it appeared, of ankylosing spondylitis blood was a TCR beta motif of about eight highly homologous variants.

By quantitative 5'-RACE with molecular barcodes, the TCR beta libraries were made. TCRdb reanalysed the 5' RACE reads using MiXCR and keeps one entry per CDR3 protein. The data hold some 450,000 distinct CDR3 sequences, with roughly 17% observed a single time. This sequence originates from a male donor with ankylosing spondylitis. Sequenced material: blood, either unsorted or a sorted T cell fraction (not recorded which).

CDR3 protein: CASSLVLGYDTQYF. In nucleotides, the CDR3 is TGCGCCAGCAGCTTGGTCTTGGGGTATGATACGCAGTATTTT. V usage is TRBV5-1 and J usage is TRBJ2-3; no definite D call. This CDR3 has 14 amino acids. In germline, CDR1 is SGHRS, CDR2 YFSETQ. V gave up 0 bases and J gave up 6 bases, with 11 bases separating them.